This T cell receptor beta chain is from a study of CD4 and CD8 cells across lung adenocarcinoma regions. TCRdb re-derived calls from the PCR reads in MiXCR, one entry per CDR3 protein. The data hold roughly 20,000 distinct CDR3 sequences, with around 46% observed a single time. Losses at the gene ends were 8 bases for V and 10 bases for J; bases not matched to a gene: 10. The germline V gene has CDR1 MGHDK and CDR2 SYGVNS. The CDR3 has 13 amino acids. The patients had localized lung adenocarcinoma, a non-small cell subtype. This clonotype was seen a few times. Since a much larger clone is just one base distant, this may be a read error.

The receptor comes from a male donor with lung adenocarcinoma. The CD4 and CD8 labels of this study may be unreliable. The V gene is TRBV25-1, the J gene TRBJ2-1, with 8 nucleotides matching TRBD2. The sample comprised CD4+ T cells from the margin of a lung tumor. CDR3 amino acids: CASSSGSNHEQFF. The CDR3 DNA is TGTGCCAGCTCCAGCGGGAGTAACCACGAGCAGTTCTTC.